This TCR beta chain was captured in a study of technical replicates of blood from several donors. Germline lookup yields CDR1 SGDLS and CDR2 YYNGEE. This CDR3 is built from 17 residues. V gave up 0 bases and J gave up 4 bases, with 18 bases separating them. In its sample, this clone was seen once. Produced via immunoSEQ multiplex PCR; TCRdb's table is partial and in-frame only. Of about 70,000 clones listed, 90% to 95% are singletons. This receptor was obtained from a human donor in good health. Some clones in this sample may be carry-over from other donors' samples. The gene calls are TRBV9 and TRBJ2-3; possible D gene TRBD2, 5 bases. Source material: PBMCs. Here the CDR3 DNA reads TGTGCCAGCAGCGTAGGAGGAGGTGGCTGGGTGTCAGATACGCAGTATTTT. It specifies CASSVGGGGWVSDTQYF.